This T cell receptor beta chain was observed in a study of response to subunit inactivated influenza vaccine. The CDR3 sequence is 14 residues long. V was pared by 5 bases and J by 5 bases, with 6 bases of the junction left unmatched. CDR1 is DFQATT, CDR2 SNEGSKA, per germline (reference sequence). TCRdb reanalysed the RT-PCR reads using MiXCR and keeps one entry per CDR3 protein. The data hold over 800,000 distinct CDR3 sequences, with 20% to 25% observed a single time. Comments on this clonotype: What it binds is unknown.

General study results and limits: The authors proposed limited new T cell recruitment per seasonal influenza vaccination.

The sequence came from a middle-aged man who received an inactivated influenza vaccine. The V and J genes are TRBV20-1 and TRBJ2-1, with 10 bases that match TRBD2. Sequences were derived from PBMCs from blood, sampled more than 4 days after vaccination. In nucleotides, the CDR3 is TGCAGTGCTCGCGCTAGCGGGGGTAACAATGAGCAGTTCTTC. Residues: CSARASGGNNEQFF.